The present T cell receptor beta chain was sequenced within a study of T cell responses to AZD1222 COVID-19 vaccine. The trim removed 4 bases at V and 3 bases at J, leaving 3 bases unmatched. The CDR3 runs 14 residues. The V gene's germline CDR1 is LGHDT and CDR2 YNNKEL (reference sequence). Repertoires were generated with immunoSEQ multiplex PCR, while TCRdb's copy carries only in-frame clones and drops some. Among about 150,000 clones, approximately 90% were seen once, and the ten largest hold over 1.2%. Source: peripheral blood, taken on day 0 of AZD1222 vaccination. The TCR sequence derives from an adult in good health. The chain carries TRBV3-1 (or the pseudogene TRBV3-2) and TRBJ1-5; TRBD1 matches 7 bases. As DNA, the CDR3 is TGTGCCAGCAGCCCAGGGACAGACAATCAGCCCCAGCATTTT. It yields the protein CASSPGTDNQPQHF.